This T cell receptor (beta chain) was sequenced in a study of control samples from healthy donors and cancer patients. Sequenced by immunoSEQ multiplex PCR; TCRdb stores in-frame clones only, minus some. This table has some 150,000 clones, roughly 95% appearing once. This clone is a singleton in its sample. The sequence came from a woman aged 25 to 39 in good health. Sequenced sample: blood.

The CDR3 DNA sequence: TGTGCCAGCAGTGCGGGGACAGGCTCTGGAAACACCATATATTTT. It yields the protein CASSAGTGSGNTIYF. The genes are TRBV25-1 and TRBJ1-3; TRBD1 agrees at 8 bases. The germline V gene encodes CDR1 MGHDK and CDR2 SYGVNS. The CDR3 sequence is 15 residues long. V lost 4 bases, J lost 0 bases, and 2 bases stayed unmatched. Full variable domain (remainder filled in from reference TRBV25-1 and TRBJ1-3): EADIYQTPRYLVIGTGKKITLECSQTMGHDKMYWYQQDPGMELHLIHYSYGVNSTEKGDLSSESTVSRIRTEHFPLTLESARPSHTSQYLCASSAGTGSGNTIYFGEGSWLTVV.